The present T cell receptor (beta chain) was sequenced within a study of cytomegalovirus exposure and HLA in healthy donors. The protocol was immunoSEQ multiplex PCR, while the TCRdb copy is restricted to in-frame clones and leaves out a portion. The table includes tens of thousands of clones, almost 85% detected once. The CDR3 runs to 16 residues. The V gene's germline CDR1 is SGHKS and CDR2 YYEKEE (reference sequence). After removal of 3 bases from V and 2 bases from J, the junction contained 6 bases not matched to a gene. The receptor's source is a woman aged 18-29 years in good health and CMV-seropositive. Sequenced sample: PBMCs. The J gene is TRBJ2-1, the V gene TRBV5-5; 9 bases are a match to TRBD1. The CDR3 DNA reads as TGTGCCAGCAGCTCAACCGGGACAGGGACCTACAATGAGCAGTTCTTC. Protein product: CASSSTGTGTYNEQFF. Full variable domain (missing parts from reference TRBV5-5 and TRBJ2-1): DAGVTQSPTHLIKTRGQQVTLRCSPISGHKSVSWYQQVLGQGPQFIFQYYEKEERGRGNFPDRFSARQFPNYSSELNVNALLLGDSALYLCASSSTGTGTYNEQFFGPGTRLTVL.